This T cell receptor (beta chain) was sequenced for a study of CD8 T cell repertoires and HIV-1 epitope variants. Overall study: Twenty-five autologous and known Gag and Nef epitope variant peptides each stimulated T cells separately. The baseline condition was 1M T cells left uncultured. Controls were a CMV, EBV and flu peptide pool, Ebola AY9 negative control, and no-peptide well.

Some clones are missing from TCRdb's copy, which holds only in-frame ones; the method was immunoSEQ multiplex PCR. Of about 6,000 clones detected, approximately 65% appear once; the ten largest clones hold about 39%. This CDR3 comprises 15 residues. The germline V gene has CDR1 SGHTA and CDR2 FQGNSA. J gave up 0 bases and V 5 bases, and 6 bases lay outside the gene matches. Comments on this clone: Antigen unknown.

The source material was cultured CD8+ T cells derived from PBMCs. The J gene is TRBJ2-5, the V gene TRBV7-2; 7 bases match TRBD1. The clonotype originates from a male donor with HIV. The DNA for the CDR3 is TGTGCCAGCAGCGCGACAGGGTTCGACCAAGAGACCCAGTACTTC. Its protein is CASSATGFDQETQYF. The variable domain in full, with the rest retrieved from reference TRBV7-2 and TRBJ2-5, is GAGVSQSPSNKVTEKGKDVELRCDPISGHTALYWYRQSLGQGLEFLIYFQGNSAPDKSGLPSDRFSAERTGGSVSTLTIQRTQQEDSAVYLCASSATGFDQETQYFGPGTRLLVL.